This T cell receptor (beta chain) was captured by sequencing in a study of blood T cells in healthy people across ages (dated by TCRdb to between 2014 and 2017). Concerning the study at large: In model experiments, roughly one uniquely barcoded TCR beta cDNA molecule per two T cells was captured by template switching. Donors were grouped into four age groups: young (average approximately 15 years), middle-aged (roughly 40), aged (around 60) and long-lived (around 82). Age-related changes in TCR beta repertoire diversity were measured in the study by deep sequencing normalized with unique cDNA molecular identifiers. Two additional independent replicas of 1 million unique cDNA reads from the same blood draw were analyzed for two donors (one aged 18 to 29 and one aged 80 or older).

In its sample, this clonotype was seen a few times. Its cognate antigen has yet to be identified. No base quality values were provided; no much bigger clone lies one nucleotide off. CDR1 and CDR2, per the germline V gene, are ENHRY and SYGVKD. V and J lose 6 bases and 0 bases, and a span of 15 bases separates them. The CDR3 runs 17 residues from the cysteine to the phenylalanine. Solely the CDR3 DNA is kept, with 51 bases framed from the first base. Library prep was done by 5' RACE. Sequenced using an Illumina HiSeq 2500. A second PCR of about 6 to 12 cycles was performed with a sample-barcoded 5' primer and a J-beta primer mix. A template-switch 5' adaptor carrying 12 random nucleotides introduced a unique molecular identifier onto each TCR beta cDNA molecule. At least 2.5 million CDR3-containing paired-end reads were obtained from each sample. First-strand cDNA was synthesized from all RNA with the Mint cDNA synthesis kit, primed by a TRBC-specific oligonucleotide. Following uracil-DNA glycosylase treatment, all cDNA underwent a first 18-cycle PCR with the universal primers M1SS and BC2_uni_R. Per the original workflow: For normalization, 1 million high-quality reads, each with a distinct molecular identifier, were randomly selected from each sample. Instead of being binned into consensus sequences, reads that shared molecular identifiers were thrown out. CDR3 identification, clonotype clustering and error correction used MiTCR with a Q25 quality threshold and the strictest error-elimination algorithm. A nonparametric unseen species model with Euler transformation was used to estimate lower-bound total TCR beta diversity. In TCRdb, the public reads were trimmed at Q25 with fastp and aligned with MiXCR, with productive beta chains retained. When rows share a CDR3 protein, they turn into one entry using the most common DNA and genes. It is TCRdb's table, rather than the study itself, that gives the V and J calls and clone size. The sample table lists more than 500,000 distinct CDR3 sequences, about 26% of them with a count of one. The top ten constitute about 3.9% of the sample.

Overall results and qualifications from the work: Estimates of total diversity based on one million sequenced T cells were considered lower bounds and underestimates. Since profiling was done on bulk unsorted PBMCs, naive and antigen-experienced compartments could not be conclusively compared. A strong correlation was found between observed TCR beta diversity and the percentage of naive T cells measured by flow cytometry. Observed TCR beta diversity per million T cells fell roughly linearly with age, and a significant reduction was already apparent by age approximately 41. The long-lived group showed more naive CD4+ T cells, fewer expanded clones and increased TCR diversity than the aged group, suggesting age selection. Because the CMV infection status of the donors was unknown, age-related changes in expanded clonotypes may potentially have been confounded.

Donors were roughly 40 systemically healthy Caucasian individuals from Russia aged about 6 to 100 years. About 10 milliliters of peripheral blood were collected from each donor into EDTA-treated Vacutainer tubes. PBMCs were isolated by Ficoll-Paque density-gradient centrifugation, with at least 7 million obtained per sample. Trizol reagent was used to extract total RNA from the PBMCs, yielding at least 6 micrograms per sample. For every donor, an aliquot of PBMCs went through flow cytometry to measure the percentages of naive CD45RAhigh/CD27high T cells. The data were also submitted as part of a second study, on T cells of mothers and their children. As noted in the second study: Nine systemically healthy Caucasian individuals, comprising three mothers and their six children, were included as donors. cDNA synthesis used all of the extracted RNA, with 1.5 ug of RNA in each 15 ul reaction. Sample barcodes and 2-4 random nucleotides were added via the M1S primer in the second PCR. Over 8 million TCR beta CDR3 reads came from each mother, compared with some 3 million reads from each child. TCR recombination output is similarly shaped by thymic selection in related and unrelated pairs, with a minor effect exerted by inherited differences. Normalized repertoire overlap was always slightly but never significantly higher in related than unrelated mother-child pairs. With a sensitivity of about 100 clones per million clonotypes, no persistent microchimeric T cell clones were detected. Deep NGS was used in the study to compare the TCR beta repertoires of mothers and children and to look for features that separate related mother-child pairs from unrelated individuals. The mean age was around 42 +/- 4 years for the mothers and approximately 11 +/- 4 years for the children. After adapter ligation with NEBNext reagents, the libraries were sequenced on Illumina HiSeq 2000 with 100+100 nt paired-end reads. To avoid cross-contamination, the mother libraries and the child libraries were prepared a month apart and sequenced in separate runs. Each donor had between roughly 450,000 and 2,300,000 distinct TCR beta clonotypes identified. Naive TCR beta clonotypes were estimated from low-frequency clonotypes matched to each donor's FACS-determined naive share, without sorting.

The chain uses TRBV10-3 and TRBJ2-6, with TRBD2 perhaps the D gene, on 5 matching bases. This clonotype was sampled from a boy younger than 10 in good health. Sequenced material: blood. CDR3 region: CAISATPSGSGANVLTF. The DNA sequence reads TGTGCCATCAGCGCAACCCCGAGCGGCTCTGGGGCCAACGTCCTGACTTTC.